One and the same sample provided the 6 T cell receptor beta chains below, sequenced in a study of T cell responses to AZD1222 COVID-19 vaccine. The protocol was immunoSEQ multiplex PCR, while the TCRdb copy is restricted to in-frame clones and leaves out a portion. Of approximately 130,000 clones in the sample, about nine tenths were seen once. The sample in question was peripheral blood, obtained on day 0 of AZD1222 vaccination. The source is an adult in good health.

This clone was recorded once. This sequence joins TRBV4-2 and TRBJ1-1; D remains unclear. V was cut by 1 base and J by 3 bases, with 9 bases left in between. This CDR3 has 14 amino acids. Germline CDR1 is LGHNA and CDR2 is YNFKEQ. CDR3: CASSQASVYTEAFF. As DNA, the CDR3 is TGTGCCAGCAGCCAAGCGTCAGTGTACACTGAAGCTTTCTTT.

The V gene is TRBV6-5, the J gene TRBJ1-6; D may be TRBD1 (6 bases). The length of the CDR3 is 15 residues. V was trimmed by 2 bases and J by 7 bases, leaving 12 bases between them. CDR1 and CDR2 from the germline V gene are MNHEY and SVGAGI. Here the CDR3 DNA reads TGTGCCAGCAGTTACCAGGGAACAGGGAATTCACCCCTCCACTTT. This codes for CASSYQGTGNSPLHF.

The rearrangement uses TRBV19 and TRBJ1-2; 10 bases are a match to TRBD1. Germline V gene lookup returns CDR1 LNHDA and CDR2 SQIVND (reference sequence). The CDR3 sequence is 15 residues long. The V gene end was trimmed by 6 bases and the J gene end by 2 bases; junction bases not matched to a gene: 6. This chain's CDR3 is CASRTRTGGNYGYTF. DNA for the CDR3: TGTGCCAGTAGGACGCGGACAGGGGGAAACTATGGCTACACCTTC.

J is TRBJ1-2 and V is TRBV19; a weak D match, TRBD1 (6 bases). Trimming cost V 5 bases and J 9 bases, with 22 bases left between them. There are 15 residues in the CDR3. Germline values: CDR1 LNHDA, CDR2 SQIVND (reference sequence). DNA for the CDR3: TGTGCCAGTAGTCCTGACAGGCGCCTGGTAGACAGCTACACCTTC. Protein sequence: CASSPDRRLVDSYTF. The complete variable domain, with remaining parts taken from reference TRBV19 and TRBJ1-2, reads DGGITQSPKYLFRKEGQNVTLSCEQNLNHDAMYWYRQDPGQGLRLIYYSQIVNDFQKGDIAEGYSVSREKKESFPLTVTSAQKNPTAFYLCASSPDRRLVDSYTFGSGTRLTVV.

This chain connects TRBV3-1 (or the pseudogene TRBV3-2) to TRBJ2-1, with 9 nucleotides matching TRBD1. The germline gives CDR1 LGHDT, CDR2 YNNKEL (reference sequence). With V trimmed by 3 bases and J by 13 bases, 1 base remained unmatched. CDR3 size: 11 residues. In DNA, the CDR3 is TGTGCCAGCAGCCAGACAGGGGGTCAGTTCTTC. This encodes CASSQTGGQFF.

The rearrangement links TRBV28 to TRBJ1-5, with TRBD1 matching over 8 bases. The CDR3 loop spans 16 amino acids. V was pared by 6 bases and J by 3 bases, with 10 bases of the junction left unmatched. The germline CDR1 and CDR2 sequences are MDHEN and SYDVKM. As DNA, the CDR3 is TGTGCCAGCAGGTGGTACAGGGGGTTCGCCAATCAGCCCCAGCATTTT. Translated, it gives CASRWYRGFANQPQHF.